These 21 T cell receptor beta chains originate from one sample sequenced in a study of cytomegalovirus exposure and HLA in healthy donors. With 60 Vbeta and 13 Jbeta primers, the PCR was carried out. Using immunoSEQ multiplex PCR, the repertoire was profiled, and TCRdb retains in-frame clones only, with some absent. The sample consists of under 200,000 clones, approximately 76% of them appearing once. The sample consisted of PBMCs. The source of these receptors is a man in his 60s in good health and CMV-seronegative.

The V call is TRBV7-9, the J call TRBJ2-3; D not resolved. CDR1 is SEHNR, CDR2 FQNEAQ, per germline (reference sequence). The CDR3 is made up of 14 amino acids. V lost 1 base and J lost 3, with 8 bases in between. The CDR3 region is CASSLEVGTDTQYF. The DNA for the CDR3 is TGTGCCAGCAGCTTAGAAGTCGGGACAGATACGCAGTATTTT.

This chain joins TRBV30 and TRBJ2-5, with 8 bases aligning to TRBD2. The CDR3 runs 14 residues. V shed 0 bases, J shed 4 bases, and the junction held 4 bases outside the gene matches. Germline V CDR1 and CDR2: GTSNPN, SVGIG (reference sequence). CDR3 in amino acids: CAWSVGLAAETQYF. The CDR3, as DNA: TGTGCCTGGAGTGTAGGACTAGCCGCAGAGACCCAGTACTTC.

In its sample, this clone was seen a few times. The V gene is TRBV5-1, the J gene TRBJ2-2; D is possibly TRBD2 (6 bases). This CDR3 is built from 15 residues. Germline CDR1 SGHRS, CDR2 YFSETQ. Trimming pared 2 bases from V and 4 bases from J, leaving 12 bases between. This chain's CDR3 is CASSFGGGTTGELFF. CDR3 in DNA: TGCGCCAGCAGCTTCGGGGGAGGTACCACCGGGGAGCTGTTTTTT.

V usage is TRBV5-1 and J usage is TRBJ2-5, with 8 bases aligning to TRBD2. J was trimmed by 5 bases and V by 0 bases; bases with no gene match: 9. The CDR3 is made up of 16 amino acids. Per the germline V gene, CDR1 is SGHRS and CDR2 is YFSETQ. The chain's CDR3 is CASSLASSGGGETQYF. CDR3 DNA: TGCGCCAGCAGCTTGGCCTCGAGCGGGGGAGGGGAGACCCAGTACTTC.

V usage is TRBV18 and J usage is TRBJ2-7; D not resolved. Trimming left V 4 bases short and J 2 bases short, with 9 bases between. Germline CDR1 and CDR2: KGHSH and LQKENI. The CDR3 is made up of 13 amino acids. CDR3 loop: CASSRQVTYEQYF. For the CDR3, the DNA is TGTGCCAGCTCACGGCAGGTTACCTACGAGCAGTACTTC.

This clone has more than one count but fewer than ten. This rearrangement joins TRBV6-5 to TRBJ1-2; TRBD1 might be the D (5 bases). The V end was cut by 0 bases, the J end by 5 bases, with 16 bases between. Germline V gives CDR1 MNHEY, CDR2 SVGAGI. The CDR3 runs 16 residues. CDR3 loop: CASSYSVTGARYGYTF. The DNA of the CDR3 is TGTGCCAGCAGTTACTCGGTAACAGGAGCCCGTTATGGCTACACCTTC.

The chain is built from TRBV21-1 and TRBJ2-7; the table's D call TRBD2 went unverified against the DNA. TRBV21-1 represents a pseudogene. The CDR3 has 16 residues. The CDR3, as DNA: TGTGCCAGCAGCACCCGGACGGGGGGAAGGTTAAACGAGCAGTACTTC. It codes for CASSTRTGGRLNEQYF.

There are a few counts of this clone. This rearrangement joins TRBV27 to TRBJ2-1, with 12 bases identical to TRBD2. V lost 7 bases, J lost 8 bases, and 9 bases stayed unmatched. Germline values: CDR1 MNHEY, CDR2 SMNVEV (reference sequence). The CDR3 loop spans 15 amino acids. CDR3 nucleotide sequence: TGTGCCAGCACCCTAGCGGGAGGGTACGTCGATGAGCAGTTCTTC. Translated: CASTLAGGYVDEQFF.

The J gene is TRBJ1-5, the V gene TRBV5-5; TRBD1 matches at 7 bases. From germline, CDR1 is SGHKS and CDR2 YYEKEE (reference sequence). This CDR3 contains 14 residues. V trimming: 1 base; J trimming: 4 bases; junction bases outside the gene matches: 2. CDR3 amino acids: CASSLRTGNQPQHF. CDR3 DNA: TGTGCCAGCAGCTTGCGGACAGGAAATCAGCCCCAGCATTTT. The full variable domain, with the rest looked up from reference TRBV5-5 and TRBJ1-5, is DAGVTQSPTHLIKTRGQQVTLRCSPISGHKSVSWYQQVLGQGPQFIFQYYEKEERGRGNFPDRFSARQFPNYSSELNVNALLLGDSALYLCASSLRTGNQPQHFGDGTRLSIL.

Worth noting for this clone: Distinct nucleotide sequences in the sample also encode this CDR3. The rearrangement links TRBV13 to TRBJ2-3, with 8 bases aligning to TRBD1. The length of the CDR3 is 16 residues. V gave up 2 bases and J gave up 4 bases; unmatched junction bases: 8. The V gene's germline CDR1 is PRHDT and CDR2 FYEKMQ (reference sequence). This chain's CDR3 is CASSLPGQGPPDTQYF. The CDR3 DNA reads TGTGCCAGCAGCTTACCCGGACAGGGACCGCCAGATACGCAGTATTTT.

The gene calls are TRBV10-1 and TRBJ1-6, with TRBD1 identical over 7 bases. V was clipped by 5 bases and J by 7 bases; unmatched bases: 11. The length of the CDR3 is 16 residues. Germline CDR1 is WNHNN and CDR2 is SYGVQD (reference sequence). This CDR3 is CASSPKDRDVNSPLHF. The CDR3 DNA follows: TGCGCCAGCAGTCCAAAAGACAGGGATGTGAATTCACCCCTCCACTTT.

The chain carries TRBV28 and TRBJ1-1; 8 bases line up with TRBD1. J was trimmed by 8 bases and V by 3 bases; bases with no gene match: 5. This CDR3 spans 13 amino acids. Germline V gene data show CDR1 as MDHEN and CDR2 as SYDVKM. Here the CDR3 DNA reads TGTGCCAGCAGTTTTACAGGGGGTAGAGAAGCTTTCTTT. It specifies CASSFTGGREAFF.

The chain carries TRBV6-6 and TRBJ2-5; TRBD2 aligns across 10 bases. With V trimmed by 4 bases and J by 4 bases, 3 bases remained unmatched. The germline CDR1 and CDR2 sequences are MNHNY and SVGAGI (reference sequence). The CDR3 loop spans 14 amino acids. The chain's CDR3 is CASSLLAGRETQYF. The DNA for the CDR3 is TGTGCCAGCAGTTTACTAGCGGGGCGAGAGACCCAGTACTTC.

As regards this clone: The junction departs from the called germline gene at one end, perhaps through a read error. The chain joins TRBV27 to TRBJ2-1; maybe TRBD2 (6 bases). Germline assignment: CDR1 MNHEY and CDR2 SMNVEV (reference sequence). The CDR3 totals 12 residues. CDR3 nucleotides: TGTGCCAGCAGTTTATTCGGGGGAGTGCGGCTCTTC. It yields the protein CASSLFGGVRLF.

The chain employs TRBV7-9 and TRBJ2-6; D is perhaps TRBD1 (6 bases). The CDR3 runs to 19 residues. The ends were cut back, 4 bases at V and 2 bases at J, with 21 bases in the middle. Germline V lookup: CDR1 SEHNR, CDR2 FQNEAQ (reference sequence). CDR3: CASSSPLGGRGAGANVLTF. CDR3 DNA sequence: TGTGCCAGCAGCTCCCCCCTTGGTGGCAGGGGTGCTGGGGCCAACGTCCTGACTTTC.

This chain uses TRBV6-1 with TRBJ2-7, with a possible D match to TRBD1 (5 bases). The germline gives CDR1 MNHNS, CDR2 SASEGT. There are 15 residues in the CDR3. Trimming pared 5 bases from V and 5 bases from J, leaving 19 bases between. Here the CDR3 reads CASSQGRVKINEQYF. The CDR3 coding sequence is TGTGCCAGCAGTCAAGGCAGGGTAAAGATCAACGAGCAGTACTTC.

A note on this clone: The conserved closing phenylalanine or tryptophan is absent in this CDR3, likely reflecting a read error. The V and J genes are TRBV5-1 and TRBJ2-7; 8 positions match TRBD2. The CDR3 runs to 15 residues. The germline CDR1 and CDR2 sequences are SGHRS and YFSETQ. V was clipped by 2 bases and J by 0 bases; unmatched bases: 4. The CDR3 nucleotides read TGCGCCAGCAGCTTCCGGGGGGGCGACTCCTACGAGCAGTACCTC. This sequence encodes CASSFRGGDSYEQYL.

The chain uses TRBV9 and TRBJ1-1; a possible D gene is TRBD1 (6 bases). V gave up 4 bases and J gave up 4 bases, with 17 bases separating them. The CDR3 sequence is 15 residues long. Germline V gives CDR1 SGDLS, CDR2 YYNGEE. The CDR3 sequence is CASSTQGYGSTEAFF. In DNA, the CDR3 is TGTGCCAGCAGCACTCAGGGGTATGGGAGCACTGAAGCTTTCTTT.

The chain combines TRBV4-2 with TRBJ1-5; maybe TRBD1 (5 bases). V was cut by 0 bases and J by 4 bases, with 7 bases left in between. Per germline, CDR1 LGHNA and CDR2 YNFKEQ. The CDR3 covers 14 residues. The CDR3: CASSQEQVNQPQHF. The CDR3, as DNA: TGTGCCAGCAGCCAAGAACAGGTTAATCAGCCCCAGCATTTT.

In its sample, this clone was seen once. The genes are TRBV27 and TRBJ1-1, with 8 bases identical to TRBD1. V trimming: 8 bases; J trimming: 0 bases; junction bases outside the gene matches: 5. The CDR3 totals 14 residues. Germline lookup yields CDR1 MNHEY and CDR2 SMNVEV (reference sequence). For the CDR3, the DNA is TGTGCCAGCTTACCCAGGGGGCTGAACACTGAAGCTTTCTTT. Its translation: CASLPRGLNTEAFF.

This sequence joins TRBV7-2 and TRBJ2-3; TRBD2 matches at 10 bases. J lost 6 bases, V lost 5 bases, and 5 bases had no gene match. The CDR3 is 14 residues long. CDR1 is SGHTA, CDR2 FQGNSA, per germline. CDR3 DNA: TGTGCCAGCAGCCCCTCTAGCGGGAGCGATACGCAGTATTTT. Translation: CASSPSSGSDTQYF.